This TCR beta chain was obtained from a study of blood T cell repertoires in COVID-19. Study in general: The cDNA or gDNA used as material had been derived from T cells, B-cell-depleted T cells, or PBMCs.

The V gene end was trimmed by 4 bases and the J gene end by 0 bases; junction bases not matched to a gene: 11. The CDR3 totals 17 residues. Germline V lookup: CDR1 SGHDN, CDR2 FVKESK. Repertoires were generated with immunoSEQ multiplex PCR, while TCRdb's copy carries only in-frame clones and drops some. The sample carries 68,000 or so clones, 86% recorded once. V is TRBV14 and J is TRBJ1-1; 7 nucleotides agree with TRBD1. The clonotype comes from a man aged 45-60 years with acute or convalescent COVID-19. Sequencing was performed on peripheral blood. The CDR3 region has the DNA TGTGCCAGCAGCCGAAGGACAGGTAGTTTCCTGAACACTGAAGCTTTCTTT. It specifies CASSRRTGSFLNTEAFF.